Presented here are 8 T cell receptor beta chains from one specimen sequenced in a study of shared clonotypes between healthy human individuals. Measured with immunoSEQ multiplex PCR; TCRdb has only the in-frame clones, and not every one. The sample records about 2.2 million clones, just over 90% being singletons. The naive CD8 subset, CD45RO-negative cells positively selected for CCR7, excluded terminally differentiated effector memory CD45RA+ cells. The sequenced material came from naive CD8+ T cells from PBMCs. The source is a man aged 18-30 years in good health. Some clones in this sample may be carry-over from other donors' samples.

V and J are TRBV28 and TRBJ2-7; D unresolved. Germline-derived CDR1 and CDR2 are MDHEN and SYDVKM. The length of the CDR3 is 15 residues. V lost 1 base to trimming and J lost 3 bases, with 13 bases between them. CDR3 sequence (DNA): TGTGCCAGCAGTTTATTGCAGTTTAATTTCTACGAGCAGTACTTC. This sequence encodes CASSLLQFNFYEQYF.

The chain employs TRBV28 and TRBJ1-2; unclear D gene. Germline loops: CDR1 MDHEN, CDR2 SYDVKM. The CDR3 contains 15 residues. V lost 2 bases to trimming and J lost 3 bases, with 13 bases between them. This chain's CDR3 is CASSLNGDHDYGYTF. CDR3 sequence (DNA): TGTGCCAGCAGTTTAAACGGCGACCACGACTATGGCTACACCTTC.

V usage is TRBV10-3 and J usage is TRBJ2-7; 10 nucleotides agree with TRBD2. CDR1 is ENHRY, CDR2 SYGVKD, per germline. The V segment lost 0 bases and the J segment 5 bases; nucleotides outside the gene matches: 10. The CDR3 loop spans 17 amino acids. The CDR3 nucleotides read TGTGCCATCAGTGAGTCGTTCCGGCTAGCGGGAGCCAACGAGCAGTACTTC. It yields the protein CAISESFRLAGANEQYF.

This rearrangement joins TRBV29-1 to TRBJ2-3, with D unresolved. Trimming left V 4 bases short and J 1 base short, with 9 bases between. Per the germline V gene, CDR1 is SQVTM and CDR2 is ANQGSEA. The CDR3 consists of 13 residues. CDR3 in DNA: TGCAGCGTTGGCCCCGACGGCACAGATACGCAGTATTTT. It is translated as CSVGPDGTDTQYF.

The chain is built from TRBV5-1 and TRBJ2-3; TRBD2 matches at 14 bases. This CDR3 comprises 17 residues. Germline V gives CDR1 SGHRS, CDR2 YFSETQ. V lost 4 bases to trimming and J lost 3 bases; unmatched junction nucleotides: 7. The DNA for the CDR3 is TGCGCCAGCAGCCCGACTAGCGGGAGGGCCCCTACAGATACGCAGTATTTT. As protein: CASSPTSGRAPTDTQYF.

This chain connects TRBV6-1 to TRBJ1-1; D gene uncertain. Trimming stripped 6 bases from V and 2 bases from J, with 16 bases between. The CDR3 sequence is 15 residues long. Germline V lookup: CDR1 MNHNS, CDR2 SASEGT. The DNA of the CDR3 is TGTGCCAGCAGGGAACACGACACAGTAAACACTGAAGCTTTCTTT. Protein: CASREHDTVNTEAFF.

The rearrangement joins TRBV28 to TRBJ2-1; 12 bases fit TRBD2. V was clipped by 3 bases and J by 12 bases; unmatched bases: 12. The CDR3 is made up of 16 amino acids. The germline CDR1 and CDR2 sequences are MDHEN and SYDVKM. The CDR3 here is CASSFPGLAGSGGQFF. The DNA for the CDR3 is TGTGCCAGCAGTTTTCCCGGACTAGCGGGATCGGGTGGGCAGTTCTTC.

This chain links TRBV19 with TRBJ1-4; D might be TRBD1 (5 bases). This CDR3 has 15 residues. Germline values: CDR1 LNHDA, CDR2 SQIVND (reference sequence). Trimming removed 5 bases from V and 7 bases from J, with 17 bases in between. CDR3 sequence reads: CASSFVGASGEKLFF. CDR3 in DNA: TGTGCCAGTAGTTTCGTCGGGGCCTCGGGTGAAAAACTGTTTTTT.